This entry describes one TCR beta chain. With 4 bases removed from V and 5 bases from J, the gap between germline ends came to 14 bases. This CDR3 is 14 amino acids long. Germline lookup yields CDR1 LGHNA and CDR2 YSLEER. The sample originates from a study of T cells after yellow fever vaccination. TCRdb processed the 5' RACE reads anew with MiXCR; each CDR3 protein has one entry. The data contain fewer than 350,000 distinct CDR3 sequences, approximately 3.8% of them singletons. The TCR was taken from a man aged 18 to 30 who received the YFV17D yellow fever vaccine. The chain joins TRBV4-3 to TRBJ1-1; D gene ambiguous. Sequenced material: PBMCs, taken on the day of the yellow fever booster vaccination. CDR3 protein: CASSLSYSWTEAFF. The CDR3 bases are TGCGCCAGCAGCCTAAGTTATAGCTGGACTGAAGCTTTCTTT.